This T cell receptor (beta chain) was identified in a study of beta chain features in type 1 diabetes. Overall study findings and caveats: Reads derived from cDNA could over-represent cells showing high TCR expression. It was possible that PCR favored shorter templates, equally so in patients and controls. Moderately but significantly shorter TCRB CDR3s were found in Type 1 diabetes patients in all four CD4+ subsets.

In its sample, this clone was seen a few times. Its cognate antigen is unknown. Germline values: CDR1 SGHVT, CDR2 SQSDAQ. The CDR3 spans 15 residues. Trimming cost V 5 bases and J 3 bases, with 17 bases left between them. Investigators reverse transcribed all isolated RNA, so they sequenced expressed TCRB transcripts. Repertoires were generated with immunoSEQ multiplex PCR, while TCRdb's copy carries only in-frame clones and drops some. The repertoire holds under 350,000 clones, with roughly an eighth as singletons. The purity of all sorted populations exceeded 98%. The sequenced sample was naive CD4+ T cells from blood. The TCR originated in a man younger than 45 with type 1 diabetes. This chain uses TRBV7-4 with TRBJ2-7; the D gene is possibly TRBD1 (6 bases). CDR3 DNA sequence: TGTGCCAGCAGCCCCGGACAGAAGGCACGCTACGAGCAGTACTTC. Amino acid sequence: CASSPGQKARYEQYF. Supplemented by reference TRBV7-4 and TRBJ2-7, the full variable domain reads GAGVSQSPRYKVAKRGRDVALRCDSISGHVTLYWYRQTLGQGSEVLTYSQSDAQRDKSGRPSGRFSAERPERSVSTLKIQRTEQGDSAVYLCASSPGQKARYEQYFGPGTRLTVT.